This is a list of T cell receptor beta chains from one sample in a study of blood T cell repertoires in COVID-19. Here immunoSEQ multiplex PCR was the method, and the copy in TCRdb shows in-frame clones only, minus some. The top ten hold roughly a fifth of the sample, which has around 160,000 clones, about 86% seen once. Sample: peripheral blood. These receptors were taken from a woman older than 75 with acute or convalescent COVID-19. Each CDR3 is given without its conserved first and last residue. The order of the fields is V gene, CDR3 length, D gene, CDR3 protein. A D gene is named only where the DNA matches it firmly.

TRBV30 13 - AWSEDPRGSHGYT
TRBV7-2 12 TRBD2 ASSPTSLSYEQY
TRBV5-5 12 - ASSFRGFSEKLF
TRBV10-3 13 TRBD1 AISDRTGASYEQY
TRBV12-3/TRBV12-4 11 - ASSLTGNTEAF
TRBV5-4 13 TRBD2 ASSPRTSGSREQY
TRBV6-2/TRBV6-3 11 - ASSYSPDYGYT
TRBV4-1 15 TRBD1 ASSQDPRGHSGNTIY
TRBV2 11 TRBD2 ASSVGGVGEQY
TRBV19 13 TRBD1 ASSMGTGGYGGYT
TRBV7-2 12 - ASSTGSGGYGYT
TRBV30 14 TRBD1 AWSLWGQGSNQPQH
TRBV5-1 12 - ASSPEVGGVGYT
TRBV6-2/TRBV6-3 11 - ASSYLYRAGQF
TRBV23-1 15 - ASLGGATPSGANVLT
TRBV7-7 13 TRBD2 ASSLLAGGVETQY
TRBV9 12 - ASSVGQGNEKLF
TRBV24-1 16 - ATSDSVMVFYSGNTIY
TRBV6-5 12 TRBD1 ASRTGGFNEKLF
TRBV27 9 - ASSLGSGQY
TRBV12-2 15 - ASRLVTSGSGTGELF
TRBV4-2 14 - ASSQDVLALTGELF
TRBV4-1 13 TRBD1 ASSQGDRGNQPQH
TRBV10-2 12 TRBD1 ASSRTGGQETQY
TRBV6-5 11 - ASSSGTLRGYT
TRBV5-1 14 TRBD2 ASSLVSGLSYNEQF
TRBV27 10 - ASSLQGYGYT
TRBV28 14 - ASRGGLTASTDTQY
TRBV5-1 13 - ASSLAGIDTGELF
TRBV9 12 TRBD1 ASSAGQDNSPLH
TRBV25-1 12 TRBD2 ASRPSGTSDTQY
TRBV5-4 12 - ASTPTVENYEQY
TRBV4-2 15 TRBD1 ASSQDGMDRPNYGYT
TRBV19 14 - ASSTAGTRNTGELF
TRBV19 14 TRBD2 ASSTPRGGSYNEQF
TRBV6-5 12 TRBD2 ASSRTRVLNEQF
TRBV11-1 13 TRBD2 ASSSERGRYNEQF
TRBV7-2 12 TRBD1 ASSSLAGGYGYT
TRBV2 12 TRBD1 ASTSSTGANGYT
TRBV2 13 TRBD1 ASGDRGLNTGELF
TRBV6-6 13 - ASSPRGNSNQPQH
TRBV5-1 13 - ASSRGRGRPGELF
TRBV6-5 12 - ASSYSRGYNEQF
TRBV7-9 11 - ASRASGSQAQH
TRBV5-6 14 TRBD1 ASSVAGTGSGEKLF
TRBV7-2 13 TRBD1 ASSLAGQVNQPQH
TRBV10-3 15 - AMNKQGLTGMNTEAF
TRBV19 14 TRBD1 ASSIRRTGGTDTQY
TRBV5-1 13 - ASSIGQWPESPLH
TRBV11-2 10 - ASSPQGSPLH
TRBV19 10 - ASSAYKQGQF
TRBV14 11 - ASSQDPRGLRF
TRBV9 13 TRBD1 ASSETGGGNSPLH
TRBV29-1 10 - SVEDRGVEQF
TRBV27 13 TRBD2 ASSTQREWEETQY
TRBV7-9 14 TRBD1 ASRTSRRQGAYEQY
TRBV4-3 16 TRBD2 ASSPEGLAGGPSNEQF
TRBV27 11 - ASSQIRGYEQY
TRBV6-5 12 - ASSRQAMNTEAF